Listed below are T cell receptor beta chains from one sample, sequenced in a study of regulatory T cells in long-lasting Graves disease. TCRdb processed the multiplex PCR reads anew with MiXCR; each CDR3 protein has one entry. Of 400,000 to 500,000 distinct CDR3 sequences listed, 21% are singletons. The material was peripheral blood mononuclear cells (PBMCs), obtained when the disease was refractory, from a patient treated with antithyroid drugs. The receptors originated from a female donor with Graves disease. CDR3s include the opening cysteine and the closing phenylalanine or tryptophan. The D gene is left open where the match is weak. Clone size is given for some rows only: seen once, a few or many times, or a class if the clone is expanded.

CDR3: CASSPGFRETQYF
DNA: TGTGCCAGCTCACCAGGGTTCAGGGAGACCCAGTACTTC
D: .
V: TRBV18
size: .
J: TRBJ2-5

CDR3: CASSFPQGDEAFF
DNA: TGTGCCAGCAGCTTTCCTCAGGGGGATGAAGCTTTCTTT
D: TRBD1
V: TRBV5-6
size: few
J: TRBJ1-1

CDR3: CASSISGTEGGEQYF
DNA: TGTGCCAGCAGCATTAGCGGGACGGAGGGGGGGGAGCAGTACTTC
D: TRBD2
V: TRBV13
size: .
J: TRBJ2-7

CDR3: CASSFGGLDEKLFF
DNA: TGTGCCAGCAGCTTCGGGGGACTGGATGAAAAACTGTTTTTT
D: .
V: TRBV5-4
size: .
J: TRBJ1-4

CDR3: CSAATGGAETQYF
DNA: TGCAGTGCCGCGACAGGGGGCGCCGAGACCCAGTACTTC
D: TRBD1
V: TRBV20-1
size: .
J: TRBJ2-5

CDR3: CASSQAQAVEQYF
DNA: TGTGCCAGCAGCCAGGCTCAAGCGGTCGAGCAGTACTTC
D: .
V: TRBV3-1
size: .
J: TRBJ2-7

CDR3: CASRKGGTDTQYF
DNA: TGTGCCAGCAGGAAGGGGGGCACAGATACGCAGTATTTT
D: .
V: TRBV28
size: .
J: TRBJ2-3

CDR3: CASSLKNTEAFF
DNA: TGTGCCAGCAGCCTGAAGAACACTGAAGCTTTCTTT
D: .
V: TRBV12-3/TRBV12-4
size: many
J: TRBJ1-1

CDR3: CASSLSPIGTEETQYF
DNA: TGCGCCAGCAGCTTGTCGCCCATCGGGACAGAAGAGACCCAGTACTTC
D: TRBD1
V: TRBV5-1
size: .
J: TRBJ2-5

CDR3: CASSSEGQVNGELFF
DNA: TGCGCCAGCAGCTCGGAGGGACAAGTGAACGGGGAGCTGTTTTTT
D: .
V: TRBV5-1
size: many
J: TRBJ2-2

CDR3: CASSAGQRETQYF
DNA: TGTGCCAGCAGCGCAGGGCAGCGAGAGACCCAGTACTTC
D: .
V: TRBV7-3
size: many
J: TRBJ2-5

CDR3: CASGGGAHSNQPQHF
DNA: TGTGCCAGCGGTGGAGGGGCTCATAGCAATCAGCCCCAGCATTTT
D: .
V: TRBV28
size: many
J: TRBJ1-5

CDR3: CASSLVGGASFNEQFF
DNA: TGTGCCAGCAGTCTAGTGGGCGGGGCGTCTTTCAATGAGCAGTTCTTC
D: .
V: TRBV28
size: few
J: TRBJ2-1

CDR3: CASSLGPGSDTDTQYF
DNA: TGTGCCAGCAGCTTAGGACCCGGCTCAGACACAGATACGCAGTATTTT
D: .
V: TRBV7-9
size: .
J: TRBJ2-3

CDR3: CASSESRGSTYEQYF
DNA: TGTGCCAGCAGTGAAAGTCGGGGGAGTACCTACGAGCAGTACTTC
D: .
V: TRBV2
size: many
J: TRBJ2-7

CDR3: CASSMGLGSDTGELFF
DNA: TGTGCCAGTAGTATGGGTTTAGGGTCCGACACCGGGGAGCTGTTTTTT
D: .
V: TRBV19
size: .
J: TRBJ2-2

CDR3: CASSRDSDNSPLHF
DNA: TGTGCCAGCAGCCGGGACAGCGATAATTCACCCCTCCACTTT
D: TRBD1
V: TRBV3-1
size: many
J: TRBJ1-6

CDR3: CASSWRDTQYF
DNA: TGTGCCAGCAGTTGGAGAGATACGCAGTATTTT
D: .
V: TRBV6-9
size: many
J: TRBJ2-3

CDR3: CASSSISYEQYF
DNA: TGTGCCAGCAGTTCCATCTCCTACGAGCAGTACTTC
D: .
V: TRBV7-9
size: .
J: TRBJ2-7

CDR3: CASSYGTNQPQHF
DNA: TGTGCCAGCAGTTACGGGACAAATCAGCCCCAGCATTTT
D: .
V: TRBV6-2/TRBV6-3
size: many
J: TRBJ1-5

CDR3: CASSLGGFQPQHF
DNA: TGTGCCAGCAGTTTAGGGGGTTTCCAGCCCCAGCATTTT
D: .
V: TRBV27
size: .
J: TRBJ1-5

CDR3: CASSLPQGGELFF
DNA: TGCGCCAGCAGCCTCCCGCAGGGCGGGGAGCTGTTTTTT
D: .
V: TRBV4-1
size: few
J: TRBJ2-2

CDR3: CASRRRTGSGNTIYF
DNA: TGTGCCAGCAGGCGACGGACAGGCTCTGGAAACACCATATATTTT
D: TRBD1
V: TRBV12-3/TRBV12-4
size: many
J: TRBJ1-3

CDR3: CASREDRGLTGELFF
DNA: TGTGCCAGCAGGGAAGACAGGGGGCTCACCGGGGAGCTGTTTTTT
D: TRBD1
V: TRBV25-1
size: .
J: TRBJ2-2

CDR3: CASSYSQGRNTEAFF
DNA: TGTGCCAGCAGTTACTCACAGGGGCGGAACACTGAAGCTTTCTTT
D: TRBD1
V: TRBV6-5
size: once
J: TRBJ1-1

CDR3: CASSQETGGRYGYTF
DNA: TGTGCCAGCAGCCAAGAGACAGGGGGCCGGTATGGCTACACCTTC
D: TRBD1
V: TRBV4-2
size: few
J: TRBJ1-2

CDR3: CASSLGLDTRYEQYF
DNA: TGTGCCAGCAGCTTGGGATTAGACACACGCTACGAGCAGTACTTC
D: .
V: TRBV5-6
size: few
J: TRBJ2-7

CDR3: CSVAGLAGETQYF
DNA: TGCAGCGTAGCGGGACTAGCGGGAGAGACCCAGTACTTC
D: TRBD2
V: TRBV29-1
size: many
J: TRBJ2-5

CDR3: CASSRVGEQFF
DNA: TGTGCCAGCAGTCGAGTTGGGGAGCAGTTCTTC
D: .
V: TRBV2
size: .
J: TRBJ2-1

CDR3: CASSLLHAGGSTEAFF
DNA: TGTGCCAGCAGTTTACTTCATGCGGGGGGTAGTACTGAAGCTTTCTTT
D: .
V: TRBV28
size: many
J: TRBJ1-1

CDR3: CASRTGSDEQFF
DNA: TGTGCCAGCAGAACAGGGAGCGATGAGCAGTTCTTC
D: .
V: TRBV2
size: .
J: TRBJ2-1

CDR3: CASRGAGGSYNSPLHF
DNA: TGTGCCAGCAGAGGAGCAGGGGGCTCCTATAATTCACCCCTCCACTTT
D: TRBD1
V: TRBV2
size: many
J: TRBJ1-6

CDR3: CASSPTGEGGIETQYF
DNA: TGTGCCAGCAGCCCGACAGGGGAGGGCGGGATTGAGACCCAGTACTTC
D: .
V: TRBV6-1
size: .
J: TRBJ2-5

CDR3: CVSSASGTGSYEQYF
DNA: TGTGTCAGCAGTGCCTCCGGGACAGGCTCCTACGAGCAGTACTTC
D: TRBD1
V: TRBV28
size: .
J: TRBJ2-7

CDR3: CASSYAGQPQETQYF
DNA: TGTGCCAGCAGTTACGCGGGACAGCCCCAAGAGACCCAGTACTTC
D: .
V: TRBV28
size: few
J: TRBJ2-5

CDR3: CASSYSRQGSNSPLHF
DNA: TGTGCCAGCAGTTACTCGAGACAGGGGTCGAATTCACCCCTCCACTTT
D: TRBD1
V: TRBV6-5
size: many
J: TRBJ1-6

CDR3: CASSSGLAGSDTGELFF
DNA: TGTGCCAGCAGCTCGGGGCTAGCGGGATCGGACACCGGGGAGCTGTTTTTT
D: TRBD2
V: TRBV5-5
size: many
J: TRBJ2-2

CDR3: CSARAVPRPHGQETQYF
DNA: TGCAGTGCTAGAGCCGTCCCACGGCCTCACGGGCAAGAGACCCAGTACTTC
D: .
V: TRBV20-1
size: .
J: TRBJ2-5

CDR3: CSARRRGWGDSPLHF
DNA: TGCAGTGCTAGACGTAGGGGGTGGGGGGATTCACCCCTCCACTTT
D: .
V: TRBV20-1
size: .
J: TRBJ1-6

CDR3: CASSHHTLGADEQYF
DNA: TGTGCCAGCAGCCACCACACTTTGGGGGCGGATGAGCAGTACTTC
D: .
V: TRBV16
size: many
J: TRBJ2-7

CDR3: CASSLSMDSSYEQYF
DNA: TGTGCCAGCAGCTTATCCATGGACAGCTCCTACGAGCAGTACTTC
D: .
V: TRBV11-2
size: many
J: TRBJ2-7

CDR3: CASSARDSYNEQFF
DNA: TGTGCCAGCAGCGCCAGGGACTCCTACAATGAGCAGTTCTTC
D: .
V: TRBV7-8
size: .
J: TRBJ2-1

CDR3: CASSDGLVSYEQYF
DNA: TGCGCCAGCAGCGACGGACTAGTCTCCTACGAGCAGTACTTC
D: TRBD2
V: TRBV5-1
size: few
J: TRBJ2-7

CDR3: CASSETSGNYEQYF
DNA: TGTGCCAGCAGTGAGACTAGCGGTAACTACGAGCAGTACTTC
D: TRBD2
V: TRBV2
size: many
J: TRBJ2-7

CDR3: CASSSSGQWNTEAFF
DNA: TGTGCCAGCAGCTCGTCAGGACAGTGGAACACTGAAGCTTTCTTT
D: .
V: TRBV13
size: once
J: TRBJ1-1

CDR3: CASSETRYNEQYF
DNA: TGTGCCAGCAGTGAAACGCGGTACAATGAGCAGTACTTC
D: .
V: TRBV6-1
size: once
J: TRBJ2-7

CDR3: CSARDRGQGLYGYTF
DNA: TGCAGTGCTAGAGATCGCGGACAGGGGCTCTATGGCTACACCTTC
D: TRBD1
V: TRBV20-1
size: .
J: TRBJ1-2

CDR3: CASSRDDSWRGYTF
DNA: TGTGCCAGCAGCCGTGACGACAGTTGGCGTGGCTACACCTTC
D: .
V: TRBV6-1
size: many
J: TRBJ1-2

CDR3: CATSFRRGASSYNSPLHF
DNA: TGTGCCACCAGCTTCCGGCGGGGGGCTAGCTCCTATAATTCACCCCTCCACTTT
D: .
V: TRBV15
size: few
J: TRBJ1-6

CDR3: CASTLVGGTDTQYF
DNA: TGCGCCAGCACCCTGGTCGGGGGCACAGATACGCAGTATTTT
D: .
V: TRBV4-1
size: .
J: TRBJ2-3

CDR3: CAWSVGREVGETQYF
DNA: TGTGCCTGGAGTGTAGGGCGGGAGGTGGGAGAGACCCAGTACTTC
D: TRBD2
V: TRBV30
size: .
J: TRBJ2-5

CDR3: CASSPQVGTAGGNTIYF
DNA: TGTGCCAGCAGTCCGCAGGTCGGAACGGCAGGAGGAAACACCATATATTTT
D: .
V: TRBV28
size: many
J: TRBJ1-3

CDR3: CASTLGGTGANVLTF
DNA: TGCGCCAGCACCCTGGGGGGAACTGGGGCCAACGTCCTGACTTTC
D: .
V: TRBV5-1
size: .
J: TRBJ2-6

CDR3: CASNSPHRAQETQYF
DNA: TGTGCCAGCAACTCCCCCCACAGGGCTCAAGAGACCCAGTACTTC
D: .
V: TRBV7-9
size: many
J: TRBJ2-5